The T cell receptor beta chain described here comes from a study of CD8 T cells in ankylosing spondylitis. The CDR3 sequence is 13 residues long. Germline V gene lookup returns CDR1 SQVTM and CDR2 ANQGSEA. V gave up 4 bases and J gave up 3 bases, with 12 bases separating them. Via MiXCR, TCRdb re-called the 5' RACE reads, giving one row per CDR3 protein. The sample lists roughly 130,000 distinct CDR3 sequences; roughly 13% were seen once. In this sample, this clonotype turned up many times. The specimen was blood, either unsorted or a sorted T cell fraction (not recorded which). J is TRBJ1-2 and V is TRBV29-1; unclear D gene. This TCR was recovered from a female donor with ankylosing spondylitis or in good health (not recorded which). The CDR3 sequence: CSVGGQVHYGYTF. The DNA for the CDR3 is TGCAGCGTTGGCGGTCAGGTTCACTATGGCTACACCTTC.